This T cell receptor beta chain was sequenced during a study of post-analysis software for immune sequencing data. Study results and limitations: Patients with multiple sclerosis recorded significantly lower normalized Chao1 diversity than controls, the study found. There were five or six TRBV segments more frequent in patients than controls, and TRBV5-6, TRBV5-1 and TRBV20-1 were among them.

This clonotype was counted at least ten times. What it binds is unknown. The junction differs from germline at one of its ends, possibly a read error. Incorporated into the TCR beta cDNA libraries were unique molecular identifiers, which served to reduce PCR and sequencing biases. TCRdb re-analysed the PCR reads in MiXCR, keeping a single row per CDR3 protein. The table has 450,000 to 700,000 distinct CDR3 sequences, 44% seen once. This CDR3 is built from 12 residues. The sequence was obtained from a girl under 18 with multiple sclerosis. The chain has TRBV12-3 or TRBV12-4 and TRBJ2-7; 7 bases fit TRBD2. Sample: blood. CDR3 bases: TGTGCCAGCAGCTTAGCGGGCTACGAGCAGTACTTC. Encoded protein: CASSLAGYEQYF.